Each of the 10 T cell receptor beta chains below was sequenced from the same sample in a study of T cell clonotyping in hematopoietic cell transplantation. Clones were sequenced by immunoSEQ multiplex PCR, and TCRdb holds only the in-frame ones, with some missing. Here the sample spans 9,000 to 15,000 clones, about half being singletons. Sequencing was performed on peripheral blood mononuclear cells. The receptor source for this set is a man aged 50 to 60 in good health. Some clones in this sample may be carry-over from other donors' samples.

This clone occurred a few times. The chain uses TRBV7-2 and TRBJ2-7; 10 nucleotides align to TRBD2. The germline V gene encodes CDR1 SGHTA and CDR2 FQGNSA. The CDR3 totals 14 residues. Trimming took 8 bases from V and 6 from J; bases not matched to a gene: 10. The CDR3 protein is CASGASGRVGEQYF. In nucleotides, the CDR3 is TGTGCCAGCGGCGCGAGCGGGAGGGTGGGCGAGCAGTACTTC.

J is TRBJ2-7 and V is TRBV7-3; no definite D call. The CDR3 is 14 amino acids. Trimming took off 1 base at V and 5 bases at J, with 12 bases between the two ends. Germline lookup yields CDR1 SGHTA and CDR2 FQGTGA. This CDR3 reads CASSLRRQGDEQYF. The CDR3 coding sequence is TGTGCCAGCAGCTTAAGGCGACAAGGAGACGAGCAGTACTTC.

The chain combines TRBV6-4 with TRBJ2-1; D possibly corresponds to TRBD1 (5 bases). The CDR3 has 14 amino acids. CDR1 is MRHNA and CDR2 is SNTAGT in the germline V gene. V was pared by 2 bases and J by 8 bases, with 13 bases between. The CDR3 sequence: CASSDGDGAYEQFF. The CDR3, as DNA: TGTGCCAGCAGTGACGGGGATGGGGCCTATGAGCAGTTCTTC.

There are a few counts of this clone. This rearrangement joins TRBV2 to TRBJ1-3; TRBD1 is a possible D gene (6 bases). Germline V gene lookup returns CDR1 SNHLY and CDR2 FYNNEI. Trimming pared 7 bases from V and 0 bases from J, leaving 19 bases between. CDR3 length equals 17 residues. The CDR3 loop is CASKLSGAVSSGNTIYF. CDR3 bases: TGTGCCAGCAAACTATCAGGGGCGGTAAGCTCTGGAAACACCATATATTTT.

The CDR3 DNA reads as TGCAGCGTGGGGACCAGTTTCAATGAGCAGTTCTTC. Its protein is CSVGTSFNEQFF. The V call is TRBV29-1, the J call TRBJ2-1; D may match TRBD1 or TRBD2 (5 bases each). The CDR3 has 12 amino acids. V was pared by 6 bases and J by 6 bases, with 12 bases between. CDR1 and CDR2 from the germline V gene are SQVTM and ANQGSEA.

This rearrangement joins TRBV27 to TRBJ2-1; 11 nucleotides line up with TRBD2. CDR3 size: 13 residues. The germline V gene has CDR1 MNHEY and CDR2 SMNVEV (reference sequence). After removal of 8 bases from V and 9 bases from J, the junction contained 6 bases not matched to a gene. The CDR3 spells CASARGTSGEQFF. CDR3 nucleotide sequence: TGTGCCAGCGCCCGGGGGACTAGCGGTGAGCAGTTCTTC.

This chain's CDR3 is CASSRTGLANVLTF. The CDR3 nucleotides are TGTGCCAGTAGTAGGACAGGGCTGGCCAACGTCCTGACTTTC. The rearrangement links TRBV19 to TRBJ2-6; 8 bases are shared with TRBD1. The ends lost 4 bases at V and 6 bases at J; junction bases unmatched: 2. The CDR3 consists of 14 residues. Germline CDR1 and CDR2: LNHDA and SQIVND (reference sequence).

The V and J genes are TRBV11-2 and TRBJ2-2; tentative D call: TRBD2 (5 bases). Trimming shortened V by 1 base and J by 2 bases, and 11 bases separated the two germline ends. This CDR3 has 16 amino acids. CDR1 SGHAT and CDR2 FQNNGV come from the germline V gene. CDR3 DNA: TGTGCCAGCAGCTTAGGTCTTCCGGGAAACACCGGGGAGCTGTTTTTT. It translates to CASSLGLPGNTGELFF.

CDR3 nucleotide sequence: TGTGCCAGCAGTTACGGACAGGGAAGCACAGATACGCAGTATTTT. Encoded protein: CASSYGQGSTDTQYF. The chain uses TRBV6-6 and TRBJ2-3; TRBD1 matches at 8 bases. This CDR3 contains 15 residues. V trimming: 2 bases; J trimming: 0 bases; junction bases outside the gene matches: 1. The germline V gene encodes CDR1 MNHNY and CDR2 SVGAGI (reference sequence).

The chain uses TRBV11-2 and TRBJ1-2; D remains ambiguous. This CDR3 comprises 14 residues. The germline V and J ends were trimmed by 1 base and 4 bases, with 10 bases remaining between them. The germline gives CDR1 SGHAT, CDR2 FQNNGV. As DNA, the CDR3 is TGTGCCAGCAGCTTAGTGCGGCAGCTCTATGGCTACACCTTC. Its translation: CASSLVRQLYGYTF. Supplemented by reference TRBV11-2 and TRBJ1-2, the full variable domain reads EAGVAQSPRYKIIEKRQSVAFWCNPISGHATLYWYQQILGQGPKLLIQFQNNGVVDDSQLPKDRFSAERLKGVDSTLKIQPAKLEDSAVYLCASSLVRQLYGYTFGSGTRLTVV.